These T cell receptor beta chains were read from a single sample in a study of blood T cell repertoires in COVID-19. TCRdb's copy holds only in-frame clones and misses some; the assay was immunoSEQ multiplex PCR. The profile covers roughly 160,000 clones, with about 87% appearing a single time and under 3% taken by the ten largest. The sample taken for sequencing was peripheral blood. These receptors originate from a woman of 80 years or more with COVID-19, enrolled during active disease. Each CDR3 is given with its conserved first and last residue. D genes are given only for firm matches. Rows give clone size only sometimes, using once, few, many, or a class for an expanded clone.

v_call: TRBV7-9
d_call: TRBD2
clone_size: -
j_call: TRBJ2-3
cdr3_nt: TGTGCCAGCAGCGTGGGGACTAGCGGCACAGATACGCAGTATTTT
cdr3_aa: CASSVGTSGTDTQYF

v_call: TRBV6-5
d_call: -
clone_size: -
j_call: TRBJ2-2
cdr3_nt: TGTGCCAGCCCAGCGAGCGGGACCGGGGAGCTGTTTTTT
cdr3_aa: CASPASGTGELFF

v_call: TRBV6-6
d_call: -
clone_size: once
j_call: TRBJ1-5
cdr3_nt: TGTGCCAGCAGCTCAGACAATGGCAATCAGCCCCAGCATTTT
cdr3_aa: CASSSDNGNQPQHF

v_call: TRBV28
d_call: -
clone_size: -
j_call: TRBJ2-7
cdr3_nt: TGTGCCAGCAGTTTAGGGTTCAGGGGCCGGCTACTCCCCCGCGAGCAGTACTTC
cdr3_aa: CASSLGFRGRLLPREQYF

v_call: TRBV18
d_call: -
clone_size: -
j_call: TRBJ1-5
cdr3_nt: TGTGCCAGCTCACCACCGGGCAGGGAGGAAGATCAGCCCCAGCATTTT
cdr3_aa: CASSPPGREEDQPQHF

v_call: TRBV29-1
d_call: -
clone_size: -
j_call: TRBJ1-2
cdr3_nt: TGCAGCGTTGAAGGGACAGCCTATGGCTACACCTTC
cdr3_aa: CSVEGTAYGYTF

v_call: TRBV27
d_call: -
clone_size: -
j_call: TRBJ2-2
cdr3_nt: TGTGCCAGCAGTTCGCGGACAGCGAACACCGGGGAGCTGTTTTTT
cdr3_aa: CASSSRTANTGELFF

v_call: TRBV7-3
d_call: -
clone_size: -
j_call: TRBJ2-3
cdr3_nt: TGTGCCAGCAGCTTGGTGGGGGGACGCACAGATACGCAGTATTTT
cdr3_aa: CASSLVGGRTDTQYF

v_call: TRBV21-1
d_call: -
clone_size: -
j_call: TRBJ2-7
cdr3_nt: TGTGCCAGCAGCAATATAAACAGGGCCCACGAGCAGTACTTC
cdr3_aa: CASSNINRAHEQYF

v_call: TRBV28
d_call: -
clone_size: -
j_call: TRBJ1-4
cdr3_nt: TGTGCCAGCAGTTCCCGAGGAGCAACTAATGAAAAACTGTTTTTT
cdr3_aa: CASSSRGATNEKLFF

v_call: TRBV7-2
d_call: -
clone_size: -
j_call: TRBJ2-1
cdr3_nt: TGTGCCAGCAGCCAGAGGACAGGACTAAACAATGAGCAGTTCTTC
cdr3_aa: CASSQRTGLNNEQFF

v_call: TRBV2
d_call: TRBD2
clone_size: many
j_call: TRBJ2-7
cdr3_nt: TGTGCCAGCAGTGACCCGGGACTAGCGAGCGAGCAGTACTTC
cdr3_aa: CASSDPGLASEQYF

v_call: TRBV5-1
d_call: TRBD1
clone_size: -
j_call: TRBJ1-1
cdr3_nt: TGCGCCAGCAGCACGAGCAGGGGGCACACTGAAGCTTTCTTT
cdr3_aa: CASSTSRGHTEAFF

v_call: TRBV5-4
d_call: -
clone_size: -
j_call: TRBJ1-2
cdr3_nt: TGTGCCAGCAGCTTGGGGGGCTTAATCTATGGCTACACCTTC
cdr3_aa: CASSLGGLIYGYTF

v_call: TRBV3-1/TRBV3-2
d_call: -
clone_size: -
j_call: TRBJ1-3
cdr3_nt: TGTGCCAGCAGCCTCAGGGTGACAAATGGAAACACCATATATTTT
cdr3_aa: CASSLRVTNGNTIYF

v_call: TRBV6-5
d_call: TRBD1
clone_size: -
j_call: TRBJ1-2
cdr3_nt: TGTGCCAGCAGTAACCGGGACAGGGTGAATGGCTACACCTTC
cdr3_aa: CASSNRDRVNGYTF

v_call: TRBV9
d_call: -
clone_size: -
j_call: TRBJ2-1
cdr3_nt: TGTGCCAGCAGCGTAGCCGAACGACTGAGCTCCTACAATGAGCAGTTCTTC
cdr3_aa: CASSVAERLSSYNEQFF

v_call: TRBV19
d_call: TRBD1
clone_size: -
j_call: TRBJ1-3
cdr3_nt: TGTGCCAGTAGTGCCGGGACAGGAGCGCACACCATATATTTT
cdr3_aa: CASSAGTGAHTIYF

v_call: TRBV7-8
d_call: TRBD1
clone_size: -
j_call: TRBJ1-1
cdr3_nt: TGTGCCAGCAGCTTAAGGACAGGCATTGCTTTCGGTTTCTTT
cdr3_aa: CASSLRTGIAFGFF

v_call: TRBV18
d_call: -
clone_size: once
j_call: TRBJ2-3
cdr3_nt: TGTGCCAGCTCACCGAACAGGGAGGGCACGCAGTATTTT
cdr3_aa: CASSPNREGTQYF

v_call: TRBV30
d_call: TRBD1
clone_size: -
j_call: TRBJ2-7
cdr3_nt: TGTGCCGGGACAGGGCTCCCCTACGAGCAGTACTTC
cdr3_aa: CAGTGLPYEQYF

v_call: TRBV5-8
d_call: -
clone_size: -
j_call: TRBJ2-2
cdr3_nt: TGTGCCAGCAGCTTGGGACTTAGAGGAGGGGAGCTGTTTTTT
cdr3_aa: CASSLGLRGGELFF

v_call: TRBV4-2
d_call: -
clone_size: -
j_call: TRBJ1-3
cdr3_nt: TGTGCCAGCAGCCAAGTCAGCTCTGGAAACACCATATATTTT
cdr3_aa: CASSQVSSGNTIYF

v_call: TRBV18
d_call: TRBD1
clone_size: once
j_call: TRBJ1-6
cdr3_nt: TGTGCCAGCCTTGAAGACAGGGGGTTTAATTCACCCCTCCACTTT
cdr3_aa: CASLEDRGFNSPLHF

v_call: TRBV6-1
d_call: -
clone_size: once
j_call: TRBJ2-5
cdr3_nt: TGTGCCAGCAGTGAAAACGACAGTCAAGAGACCCAGTACTTC
cdr3_aa: CASSENDSQETQYF

v_call: TRBV7-2
d_call: TRBD1
clone_size: -
j_call: TRBJ2-5
cdr3_nt: TGTGCCAGCAGGACAGGGGGCGAAGAGACCCAGTACTTC
cdr3_aa: CASRTGGEETQYF

v_call: TRBV4-3
d_call: TRBD2
clone_size: -
j_call: TRBJ2-1
cdr3_nt: TGCGCCAGCAGCCAAGCCTTAGCGGGGGGTCAAGTAAATGAGCAGTTCTTC
cdr3_aa: CASSQALAGGQVNEQFF

v_call: TRBV4-1
d_call: -
clone_size: -
j_call: TRBJ1-1
cdr3_nt: TGCGCCAGCAGCCAAGACCGGCGGGCTGAAGCTTTCTTT
cdr3_aa: CASSQDRRAEAFF

v_call: TRBV28
d_call: -
clone_size: once
j_call: TRBJ1-5
cdr3_nt: TGTGCCAGCAGTCCGCTGAGAGATTCAAGCAATCAGCCCCAGCATTTT
cdr3_aa: CASSPLRDSSNQPQHF

v_call: TRBV20-1
d_call: -
clone_size: -
j_call: TRBJ2-1
cdr3_nt: TGCAGTGCTGCTAGGTCCAGTGAGCAGTTCTTC
cdr3_aa: CSAARSSEQFF